This passage covers 15 T cell receptor beta chains from one sample sequenced in a study of blood T cell repertoires in COVID-19. Data came from immunoSEQ multiplex PCR; TCRdb stores just in-frame clones and leaves some out. The table has 150,000 to 200,000 clones, more than 75% seen once. Sequencing was done on a sample of peripheral blood. Every receptor here comes from a human donor in a cohort sampled during active COVID-19.

This chain uses TRBV4-3 with TRBJ2-1; TRBD2 aligns across 14 bases. With V trimmed by 0 bases and J by 0 bases, 4 bases remained unmatched. Germline V gene data show CDR1 as LGHNA and CDR2 as YSLEER. The CDR3 runs to 19 residues. CDR3 in amino acids: CASSQDPGTSGSSYNEQFF. The CDR3 DNA reads as TGCGCCAGCAGCCAAGATCCCGGGACTAGCGGGAGCTCCTACAATGAGCAGTTCTTC.

This chain connects TRBV7-9 to TRBJ2-5, with a possible D match to TRBD1 (6 bases). Germline loops: CDR1 SEHNR, CDR2 FQNEAQ (reference sequence). V was clipped by 3 bases and J by 2 bases, with 13 bases between them. CDR3 length: 15 residues. The CDR3 sequence is CASSFVGTRQETQYF. The CDR3 bases are TGTGCCAGCAGCTTTGTCGGGACACGACAAGAGACCCAGTACTTC. Full variable domain (rest looked up from reference TRBV7-9 and TRBJ2-5): DTGVSQNPRHKITKRGQNVTFRCDPISEHNRLYWYRQTLGQGPEFLTYFQNEAQLEKSRLLSDRFSAERPKGSFSTLEIQRTEQGDSAMYLCASSFVGTRQETQYFGPGTRLLVL.

The rearrangement links TRBV7-9 to TRBJ1-1; D is ambiguous. V lost 1 base to trimming and J lost 0 bases, with 12 bases between them. Per the germline V gene, CDR1 is SEHNR and CDR2 is FQNEAQ (reference sequence). CDR3 length: 16 residues. CDR3 coding DNA: TGTGCCAGCAGCTTAGTCATCGCGGGTTTGAACACTGAAGCTTTCTTT. Protein product: CASSLVIAGLNTEAFF. Using reference TRBV7-9 and TRBJ1-1 for the parts outside the CDR3, the full variable domain is DTGVSQNPRHKITKRGQNVTFRCDPISEHNRLYWYRQTLGQGPEFLTYFQNEAQLEKSRLLSDRFSAERPKGSFSTLEIQRTEQGDSAMYLCASSLVIAGLNTEAFFGQGTRLTVV.

The V and J genes are TRBV5-6 and TRBJ2-6; 7 bases align to TRBD1. The CDR3 is 19 residues long. The V gene end was trimmed by 4 bases and the J gene end by 0 bases; junction bases not matched to a gene: 13. Looked up from germline, CDR1 is SGHDT and CDR2 is YYEEEE. The CDR3 loop is CASSMLGQVILSGANVLTF. The CDR3 region has the DNA TGTGCCAGCAGCATGCTCGGACAGGTAATACTCTCTGGGGCCAACGTCCTGACTTTC.

The chain uses TRBV3-1 (or the pseudogene TRBV3-2) and TRBJ2-7; TRBD1 matches at 8 bases. CDR1 LGHDT and CDR2 YNNKEL come from the germline V gene (reference sequence). V lost 5 bases and J lost 1; bases outside the gene matches: 4. The CDR3 extends over 14 amino acids. This CDR3 reads CASSYTGGSYEQYF. The CDR3 DNA follows: TGTGCCAGCAGCTACACAGGGGGATCCTACGAGCAGTACTTC.

CDR3 residues: CASSRDIVFLLNTEAFF. The CDR3 DNA is TGTGCCAGTAGCCGAGACATAGTATTTCTTCTGAACACTGAAGCTTTCTTT. The J gene is TRBJ1-1, the V gene TRBV19; D is unclear. The V gene's germline CDR1 is LNHDA and CDR2 SQIVND (reference sequence). This CDR3 has 17 amino acids. V gave up 6 bases and J gave up 0 bases, with 20 bases separating them.

The DNA of the CDR3 is TGCGCCAGCAGTGTCGGCAGGGTCACCTACAATGAGCAGTTCTTC. It encodes CASSVGRVTYNEQFF. The chain joins TRBV10-2 to TRBJ2-1, with D possibly being TRBD1 (5 bases). The V gene lost 4 bases and the J gene lost 2 bases, with 12 bases spanning the gap. The CDR3 totals 15 residues. The germline V gene encodes CDR1 WSHSY and CDR2 SAAADI.

J is TRBJ1-1 and V is TRBV25-1, with 8 bases fitting TRBD1. V gave up 5 bases and J gave up 6 bases; unmatched junction bases: 5. Per the germline V gene, CDR1 is MGHDK and CDR2 is SYGVNS. The CDR3 is 13 amino acids. CDR3 sequence reads: CASSITQGAEAFF. The CDR3, as DNA: TGTGCCAGCAGTATCACACAGGGGGCTGAAGCTTTCTTT. The variable domain in full, with the rest retrieved from reference TRBV25-1 and TRBJ1-1, is EADIYQTPRYLVIGTGKKITLECSQTMGHDKMYWYQQDPGMELHLIHYSYGVNSTEKGDLSSESTVSRIRTEHFPLTLESARPSHTSQYLCASSITQGAEAFFGQGTRLTVV.

This sequence joins TRBV10-3 and TRBJ2-7, with 16 bases that match TRBD2. The CDR3 has 19 amino acids. Trimming cost V 3 bases and J 6 bases; bases outside gene matches: 14. The V gene's germline CDR1 is ENHRY and CDR2 SYGVKD. The CDR3 is CAISEQHATGTSGRVEQYF. CDR3 DNA sequence: TGTGCCATCAGTGAACAGCATGCGACCGGGACTAGCGGGAGGGTCGAGCAGTACTTC.

This rearrangement joins TRBV24-1 to TRBJ2-7, with a possible D match to TRBD1 (5 bases). The V gene's germline CDR1 is KGHDR and CDR2 SFDVKD. CDR3 length equals 15 residues. Trimming cost V 4 bases and J 1 base, with 13 bases left between them. CDR3 amino acids: CATSDSGPTSYEQYF. In DNA, the CDR3 is TGTGCCACCAGTGACTCAGGGCCCACTTCCTACGAGCAGTACTTC.

The gene calls are TRBV3-1 (or the pseudogene TRBV3-2) and TRBJ2-7; 9 bases match TRBD1. Germline trimming cut 5 bases from V and 2 bases from J; bases unmatched to any gene: 4. CDR1 LGHDT and CDR2 YNNKEL come from the germline V gene (reference sequence). The CDR3 has 14 residues. CDR3 residues: CASSGRQGAYEQYF. CDR3 sequence (DNA): TGTGCCAGCAGCGGACGACAGGGGGCCTACGAGCAGTACTTC.

V and J are TRBV19 and TRBJ2-3; 13 positions match TRBD2. Trimming took 5 bases from V and 4 from J; bases not matched to a gene: 6. The CDR3 covers 16 residues. Germline values: CDR1 LNHDA, CDR2 SQIVND (reference sequence). CDR3 sequence: CASSLGTSGAPDTQYF. CDR3 DNA sequence: TGTGCCAGTAGTCTCGGGACTAGCGGGGCGCCAGATACGCAGTATTTT.

The CDR3 coding sequence is TGTGCCAGCAGCTTAGTAGGAGCGGGAGTGGGATCCAATGAGCAGTTCTTC. Protein: CASSLVGAGVGSNEQFF. The J gene is TRBJ2-1, the V gene TRBV7-2; 8 nucleotides agree with TRBD2. Germline CDR1 reads SGHTA; CDR2 reads FQGNSA. V lost 1 base and J lost 6; bases outside the gene matches: 11. The length of the CDR3 is 17 residues.

The chain's CDR3 is CASSLNPGGNEQFF. The CDR3 DNA is TGTGCCAGCAGCTTAAACCCAGGAGGCAATGAGCAGTTCTTC. The chain recombines TRBV7-2 with TRBJ2-1; tentatively, D is TRBD2 (5 bases). Germline CDR1 and CDR2: SGHTA and FQGNSA. This CDR3 spans 14 amino acids. V was shortened by 2 bases and J by 6 bases, with 11 bases between the two germline ends.

Here the CDR3 reads CASSLNRGVNYEQYF. In DNA, the CDR3 is TGTGCCAGCAGCTTAAATCGGGGGGTAAACTACGAGCAGTACTTC. The chain carries TRBV7-2 and TRBJ2-7; the match to TRBD2 covers 7 bases. Trimming cost V 2 bases and J 3 bases; bases outside gene matches: 7. This CDR3 is built from 15 residues. The germline V gene has CDR1 SGHTA and CDR2 FQGNSA.